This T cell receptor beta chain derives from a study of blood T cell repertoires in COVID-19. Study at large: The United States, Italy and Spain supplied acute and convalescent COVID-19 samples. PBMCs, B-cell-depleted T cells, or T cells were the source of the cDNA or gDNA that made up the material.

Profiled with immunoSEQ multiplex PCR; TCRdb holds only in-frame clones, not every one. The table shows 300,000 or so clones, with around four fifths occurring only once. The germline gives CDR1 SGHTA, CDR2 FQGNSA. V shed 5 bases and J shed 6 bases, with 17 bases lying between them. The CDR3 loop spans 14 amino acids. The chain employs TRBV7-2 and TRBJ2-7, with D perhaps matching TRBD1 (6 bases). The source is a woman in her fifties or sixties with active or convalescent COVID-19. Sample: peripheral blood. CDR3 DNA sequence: TGTGCCAGCAGCCCCCGAGGGGGTAGCAGCGAGCAGTACTTC. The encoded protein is CASSPRGGSSEQYF.